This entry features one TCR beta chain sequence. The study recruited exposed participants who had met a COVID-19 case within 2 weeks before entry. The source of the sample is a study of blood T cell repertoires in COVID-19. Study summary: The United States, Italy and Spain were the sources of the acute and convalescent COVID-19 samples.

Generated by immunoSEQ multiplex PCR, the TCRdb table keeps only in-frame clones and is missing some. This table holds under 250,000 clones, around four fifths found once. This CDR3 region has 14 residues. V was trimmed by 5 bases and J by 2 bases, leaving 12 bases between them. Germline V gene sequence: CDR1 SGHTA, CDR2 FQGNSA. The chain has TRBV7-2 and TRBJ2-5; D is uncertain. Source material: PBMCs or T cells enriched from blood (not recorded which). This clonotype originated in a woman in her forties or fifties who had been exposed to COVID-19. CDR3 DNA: TGTGCCAGCAGCCGTCCTCCTCTACAAGAGACCCAGTACTTC. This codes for CASSRPPLQETQYF. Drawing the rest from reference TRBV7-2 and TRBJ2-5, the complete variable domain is GAGVSQSPSNKVTEKGKDVELRCDPISGHTALYWYRQSLGQGLEFLIYFQGNSAPDKSGLPSDRFSAERTGGSVSTLTIQRTQQEDSAVYLCASSRPPLQETQYFGPGTRLLVL.